This TCR beta chain is from a study of chemoradiotherapy in HPV16-positive cancers. Study conclusions and caveats: During treatment, candidate HPV-specific clones and E7-related motifs expanded in tumor.

A word on this clone: What it recognizes is unknown.

Germline lookup yields CDR1 WSHSY and CDR2 SAAADI. The CDR3 extends over 17 amino acids. V was trimmed by 2 bases and J by 0 bases, leaving 14 bases between them. The protocol was immunoSEQ multiplex PCR, while the TCRdb copy is restricted to in-frame clones and leaves out a portion. The sample consists of about 68,000 clones, 85% to 90% of them appearing once. The material was blood, obtained from a patient who underwent chemoradiotherapy. The clonotype comes from a human donor with HPV-associated anogenital cancer. This chain links TRBV10-2 with TRBJ1-5, with D maybe TRBD1 (5 bases). CDR3 sequence: CASSEGLSGYSNQPQHF. The CDR3 DNA follows: TGCGCCAGCAGTGAGGGGCTTTCAGGGTATAGCAATCAGCCCCAGCATTTT.